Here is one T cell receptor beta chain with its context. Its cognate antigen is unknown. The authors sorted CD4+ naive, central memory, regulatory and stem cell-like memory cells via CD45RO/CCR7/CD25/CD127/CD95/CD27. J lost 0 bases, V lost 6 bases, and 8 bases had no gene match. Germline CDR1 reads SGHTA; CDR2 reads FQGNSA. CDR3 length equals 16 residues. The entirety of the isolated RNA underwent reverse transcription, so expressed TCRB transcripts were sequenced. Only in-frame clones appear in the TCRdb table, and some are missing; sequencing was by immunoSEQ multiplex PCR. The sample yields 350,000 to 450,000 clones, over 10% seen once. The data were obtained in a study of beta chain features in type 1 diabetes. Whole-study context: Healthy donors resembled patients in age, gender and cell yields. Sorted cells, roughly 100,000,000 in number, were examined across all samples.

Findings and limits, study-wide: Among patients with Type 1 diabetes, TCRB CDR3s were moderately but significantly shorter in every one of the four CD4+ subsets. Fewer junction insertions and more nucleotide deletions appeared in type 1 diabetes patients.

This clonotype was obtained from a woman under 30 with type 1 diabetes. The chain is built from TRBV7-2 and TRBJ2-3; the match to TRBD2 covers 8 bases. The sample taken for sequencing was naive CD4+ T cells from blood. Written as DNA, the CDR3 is TGTGCCAGCAGACCACTAGCGGCCTTTAGCACAGATACGCAGTATTTT. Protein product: CASRPLAAFSTDTQYF.